The 28 T cell receptor beta chains given below trace back to one sample, sequenced in a study of CD8+ T cells in alopecia areata listed by TCRdb under 2018. The library relied on the immunoSEQ multiplex PCR assay. RNA was extracted from all samples and reverse transcribed into cDNA as template for TCR sequencing. The table comes from immuneACCESS by way of TCRdb, which keeps in-frame sequences with V and J called. Part of the clones is missing from these tables; in studies checked, under half for an unresolved V gene and the rest for unknown reasons. The sample contains approximately 150,000 clones, 51% of them found a single time. The ten largest clones capture less than 1% of the sample. The meaning of the sample's time point label: baseline before oral tofacitinib. The material sequenced was CD4+ T cells sorted from blood, taken at week 0. Receptors were obtained from a human donor with alopecia areata.

V gene TRBV14 combines with J gene TRBJ2-1; 9 bases map to TRBD2. This CDR3 spans 15 amino acids. The V segment lost 6 bases and the J segment 3 bases; nucleotides outside the gene matches: 6. Germline V gives CDR1 SGHDN, CDR2 FVKESK. CDR3 DNA sequence: TGTGCCAGCAGTAAGGAAGCGGGAGGCTACAATGAGCAGTTCTTC. Amino acid sequence: CASSKEAGGYNEQFF.

This clone was seen a few times. The chain links TRBV27 to TRBJ2-7, with 8 bases lining up with TRBD2. The germline gives CDR1 MNHEY, CDR2 SMNVEV (reference sequence). With 5 bases clipped from V and 0 bases from J, the junction kept 6 bases outside the gene matches. The CDR3 spans 15 residues. This CDR3 reads CASSLLSGNSYEQYF. In DNA form, the CDR3 reads TGTGCCAGCAGTCTCCTTAGCGGGAACTCCTACGAGCAGTACTTC.

Points on this clone: A much larger clonotype is one base distant, so this may be a read error. The gene calls are TRBV6-6 and TRBJ2-7; the D is unclear. This CDR3 spans 10 amino acids. Germline V gives CDR1 MNHNY, CDR2 SVGAGI (reference sequence). Trimming stripped 1 base from V and 5 bases from J, with 0 bases between. The CDR3 DNA is TGTGCCAGCAGTTACTACGAGCAGTACTTC. It is translated as CASSYYEQYF.

This rearrangement joins TRBV29-1 to TRBJ2-1, with D unresolved. In germline, CDR1 is SQVTM, CDR2 ANQGSEA. The CDR3 sequence is 11 residues long. V was trimmed by 6 bases and J by 4 bases, leaving 7 bases between them. The CDR3 bases are TGCAGCGTCATAGGTTACAATGAGCAGTTCTTC. Amino acid sequence: CSVIGYNEQFF.

The chain links TRBV6-5 to TRBJ2-7; perhaps TRBD2 as D (6 bases). Germline lookup yields CDR1 MNHEY and CDR2 SVGAGI. The CDR3 consists of 12 residues. With 5 bases removed from V and 5 bases from J, the gap between germline ends came to 10 bases. In DNA form, the CDR3 reads TGTGCCAGCAGTCGCGGGGTCGACGAGCAGTACTTC. As protein: CASSRGVDEQYF.

The CDR3, as DNA: TGTGCCACCTGGGACCGCCGGGGAGGCACAGATACGCAGTATTTT. Translating gives CATWDRRGGTDTQYF. The chain links TRBV10-3 to TRBJ2-3; D tentatively reads TRBD1 or TRBD2 (5 bases each). This CDR3 has 15 residues. Germline V gene sequence: CDR1 ENHRY, CDR2 SYGVKD. V lost 10 bases and J 1 base, leaving 18 bases between the germline ends.

As DNA, the CDR3 is TGTGCCAGCAGAGAACAGGTCTTTGGAAACACCATATATTTT. It codes for CASREQVFGNTIYF. The chain uses TRBV2 and TRBJ1-3; TRBD1 is a possible D gene (5 bases). Germline loops: CDR1 SNHLY, CDR2 FYNNEI. The CDR3 extends over 14 amino acids. Between the trimmed V and J ends, which lost 6 bases and 3 bases, there was a span of 12 bases.

This chain uses TRBV27 with TRBJ1-5; the D gene is possibly TRBD1 (5 bases). Germline V lookup: CDR1 MNHEY, CDR2 SMNVEV (reference sequence). V lost 6 bases and J lost 4, with 19 bases in between. The CDR3 has 16 amino acids. The CDR3 DNA follows: TGTGCCAGCAGCCTTAACCGGCAGGGCACTAATCAGCCCCAGCATTTT. Its translation: CASSLNRQGTNQPQHF.

This clone was found a few times. This chain joins TRBV27 and TRBJ1-1; D unclear. V lost 3 bases and J 1 base, leaving 12 bases between the germline ends. Germline values: CDR1 MNHEY, CDR2 SMNVEV (reference sequence). The CDR3 loop spans 15 amino acids. CDR3 sequence: CASSFGFEGNTEAFF. The DNA for the CDR3 is TGTGCCAGCAGTTTCGGATTTGAAGGGAACACTGAAGCTTTCTTT.

This clone has more than one count but fewer than ten. The DNA for the CDR3 is TGCGCCAGCACATGGGAGGGGAAGCCGAACACCGGGGAGCTGTTTTTT. Its protein product is CASTWEGKPNTGELFF. J is TRBJ2-2 and V is TRBV10-2; 7 nucleotides line up with TRBD2. The V and J ends lost 7 bases and 0 bases, in that order; junction bases with no gene match: 8. Germline V gene sequence: CDR1 WSHSY, CDR2 SAAADI. This CDR3 is built from 16 residues.

This clone has just a few counts. This chain links TRBV6-6 with TRBJ2-5, with D possibly TRBD1 on 5 matching bases. Trimming took 2 bases from V and 4 from J, leaving 11 bases between them. The CDR3 is 14 amino acids. Germline CDR1 and CDR2: MNHNY and SVGAGI (reference sequence). The CDR3 DNA sequence: TGTGCCAGCAGTTACACCGCGACAGCAGAGACCCAGTACTTC. This gives the protein CASSYTATAETQYF.

The chain couples TRBV7-2 to TRBJ2-1, with D unclear. The CDR3 is 15 residues long. Looked up from germline, CDR1 is SGHTA and CDR2 is FQGNSA. With 6 bases removed from V and 4 bases from J, the gap between germline ends came to 16 bases. CDR3 protein: CASRPGRVPYNEQFF. In DNA form, the CDR3 reads TGTGCCAGCAGACCCGGAAGAGTGCCTTACAATGAGCAGTTCTTC.

The V gene is TRBV18, the J gene TRBJ1-5; D not resolved. Trimming left V 1 base short and J 7 bases short, with 8 bases between. The CDR3 sequence is 13 residues long. Germline CDR1 KGHSH, CDR2 LQKENI. CDR3 loop: CASSPQGRQPQHF. CDR3 nucleotides: TGTGCCAGCTCACCACAGGGCCGACAGCCCCAGCATTTT.

The V and J genes are TRBV7-8 and TRBJ2-3; 8 bases are a match to TRBD2. J gave up 3 bases and V 5 bases, and 7 bases lay outside the gene matches. Per the germline V gene, CDR1 is SGHVS and CDR2 is FQNEAQ. The CDR3 is 15 residues long. This chain's CDR3 is CASSLYGGATDTQYF. In DNA, the CDR3 is TGTGCCAGCAGCCTGTACGGGGGGGCGACAGATACGCAGTATTTT.

This clone was seen a single time. The chain joins TRBV27 to TRBJ1-5; D is undetermined. Germline V gene sequence: CDR1 MNHEY, CDR2 SMNVEV (reference sequence). V was cut by 3 bases and J by 0 bases, with 6 bases left in between. The length of the CDR3 is 14 residues. CDR3 amino acids: CASSFGISNQPQHF. In nucleotides, the CDR3 is TGTGCCAGCAGTTTTGGTATTAGCAATCAGCCCCAGCATTTT.

The genes are TRBV30 and TRBJ1-2, with a tentative D call TRBD1 (6 bases). CDR3 length: 15 amino acids. CDR1 and CDR2 (germline): GTSNPN, SVGIG (reference sequence). V lost 2 bases, J lost 5 bases, and 18 bases lay in between. CDR3 bases: TGTGCCTGGAGTAACCGGGACACTAGACTTTATGGCTACACCTTC. Protein: CAWSNRDTRLYGYTF.

This clone showed up just a few times. This chain uses TRBV2 with TRBJ2-7; 9 nucleotides line up with TRBD1. Germline CDR1 and CDR2: SNHLY and FYNNEI. J lost 1 base, V lost 10 bases, and 11 bases had no gene match. This CDR3 is built from 15 residues. DNA for the CDR3: TGTGCCACAGCCCGGGCCGGGACAGGGTCCTACGAGCAGTACTTC. This encodes CATARAGTGSYEQYF.

J is TRBJ2-1 and V is TRBV30; D may be TRBD1 or TRBD2 (5 bases each). Trimming took off 4 bases at V and 6 bases at J, with 13 bases between the two ends. The CDR3 contains 13 residues. Germline assignment: CDR1 GTSNPN and CDR2 SVGIG (reference sequence). CDR3 nucleotides: TGTGCCTGGATGACCGGGACGCTCAATGAGCAGTTCTTC. It yields the protein CAWMTGTLNEQFF.

This clone turned up a few times. The chain has TRBV7-8 and TRBJ1-3, with TRBD1 as a possible D gene (5 bases). V gave up 5 bases and J gave up 0 bases, with 14 bases separating them. The CDR3 length is 16 residues. Per germline, CDR1 SGHVS and CDR2 FQNEAQ. The CDR3 DNA reads TGTGCCAGCAGCATCGGGGCCGGTAGCTCTGGAAACACCATATATTTT. It specifies CASSIGAGSSGNTIYF.

The V gene is TRBV7-9, the J gene TRBJ2-1, with 10 bases aligning to TRBD2. The CDR3 contains 15 residues. The germline V gene has CDR1 SEHNR and CDR2 FQNEAQ (reference sequence). Trimming removed 1 base from V and 8 bases from J; junction bases left unmatched: 5. CDR3 residues: CASSLGSSGSHEQFF. The CDR3 bases are TGTGCCAGCAGCTTAGGGTCTAGCGGGAGCCATGAGCAGTTCTTC.

This clone came up a few times. The genes are TRBV6-6 and TRBJ2-2, with D possibly TRBD2 on 5 matching bases. The CDR3 sequence is 14 residues long. Germline V gives CDR1 MNHNY, CDR2 SVGAGI (reference sequence). Trimming cost V 2 bases and J 6 bases, with 10 bases left between them. CDR3 region: CASSYTSASGELFF. The CDR3 DNA reads TGTGCCAGCAGTTACACTAGTGCTTCCGGGGAGCTGTTTTTT.

The V call is TRBV11-2, the J call TRBJ2-1; possible D gene TRBD1, 7 bases. This CDR3 spans 14 amino acids. Per germline, CDR1 SGHAT and CDR2 FQNNGV. V lost 0 bases, J lost 10 bases, and 13 bases lay in between. The CDR3: CASSLEKGAGEQFF. The CDR3 DNA reads TGTGCCAGCAGCTTAGAGAAGGGGGCGGGGGAGCAGTTCTTC.

The rearrangement uses TRBV7-9 and TRBJ1-1; possible D gene TRBD1, 5 bases. The CDR3 has 13 amino acids. Germline V gene lookup returns CDR1 SEHNR and CDR2 FQNEAQ (reference sequence). Trimming took off 5 bases at V and 11 bases at J, with 18 bases between the two ends. CDR3 sequence reads: CASSDTGIVGAFF. In DNA, the CDR3 is TGTGCCAGCAGCGACACAGGAATTGTGGGCGCTTTCTTT. The variable domain in full, with the rest retrieved from reference TRBV7-9 and TRBJ1-1, is DTGVSQNPRHKITKRGQNVTFRCDPISEHNRLYWYRQTLGQGPEFLTYFQNEAQLEKSRLLSDRFSAERPKGSFSTLEIQRTEQGDSAMYLCASSDTGIVGAFFGQGTRLTVV.

This clone was counted a few times. This chain connects TRBV11-1 to TRBJ2-7, with TRBD1 identical over 7 bases. Trimming took 5 bases from V and 2 from J; bases not matched to a gene: 6. The CDR3 is 14 residues long. Per the germline V gene, CDR1 is SGHAT and CDR2 is FQDESV (reference sequence). This chain's CDR3 is CASSPRTGTYEQYF. DNA of the CDR3: TGTGCCAGCAGCCCACGGACAGGAACCTACGAGCAGTACTTC. Full variable domain (outside the CDR3, taken from reference TRBV11-1 and TRBJ2-7): EAEVAQSPRYKITEKSQAVAFWCDPISGHATLYWYRQILGQGPELLVQFQDESVVDDSQLPKDRFSAERLKGVDSTLKIQPAELGDSAMYLCASSPRTGTYEQYFGPGTRLTVT.

This chain connects TRBV4-1 to TRBJ2-7; D is uncertain. The germline V gene has CDR1 MGHRA and CDR2 YSYEKL. The CDR3 is 16 amino acids. The germline V and J ends were trimmed by 1 base and 0 bases, with 13 bases remaining between them. The CDR3 DNA sequence: TGCGCCAGCAGCCAAGCTCCCGTACCAGGCTCCTACGAGCAGTACTTC. It specifies CASSQAPVPGSYEQYF.

The chain joins TRBV28 to TRBJ1-5, with a tentative D call TRBD1 (5 bases). This CDR3 has 13 amino acids. The germline gives CDR1 MDHEN, CDR2 SYDVKM. The V end was cut by 7 bases, the J end by 9 bases, with 16 bases between. The CDR3 sequence is CASTPTGAGPQHF. The CDR3 DNA sequence: TGTGCCAGCACCCCAACAGGAGCAGGGCCCCAGCATTTT.

In its sample, this clone was seen a few times. The chain carries TRBV15 and TRBJ2-3, with TRBD1 matching over 9 bases. This CDR3 spans 15 amino acids. CDR1 LNHNV and CDR2 YYDKDF come from the germline V gene (reference sequence). V lost 3 bases to trimming and J lost 4 bases; unmatched junction nucleotides: 5. CDR3 sequence (DNA): TGTGCCACCAGCAGCCGGGACAGGGTTTCAGATACGCAGTATTTT. Translation gives CATSSRDRVSDTQYF.

This clone was seen a few times. The chain links TRBV4-3 to TRBJ2-1; 7 bases align to TRBD1. V trimming: 3 bases; J trimming: 4 bases; junction bases outside the gene matches: 6. Germline V gives CDR1 LGHNA, CDR2 YSLEER. The CDR3 has 15 amino acids. The CDR3 is CASSQYRDSYNEQFF. The CDR3, as DNA: TGCGCCAGCAGCCAGTACCGGGACAGTTACAATGAGCAGTTCTTC.